The 28 T cell receptor beta chains reported below all come from one sample, sequenced in a study of graft-versus-host responses after intestinal transplantation. Profiling relied on immunoSEQ multiplex PCR, and the TCRdb table lists in-frame clones only, not all of them. Here the sample spans 75,000 to 100,000 clones, 90% being singletons. The sample in question was PBMCs, obtained 453 days after intestinal transplant. The receptors here all came from a human patient who received an intestinal transplant, so some T cells may come from the graft donor.

The chain is built from TRBV19 and TRBJ1-1; possibly TRBD1 for D (5 bases). CDR1 LNHDA and CDR2 SQIVND come from the germline V gene (reference sequence). The CDR3 extends over 12 amino acids. With 10 bases removed from V and 1 base from J, the gap between germline ends came to 10 bases. CDR3 loop: CATGTGNTEAFF. CDR3 sequence (DNA): TGTGCCACCGGGACGGGGAACACTGAAGCTTTCTTT.

This rearrangement joins TRBV7-9 to TRBJ2-7; D unclear. This CDR3 has 16 amino acids. CDR1 and CDR2 (germline): SEHNR, FQNEAQ (reference sequence). V lost 1 base, J lost 3 bases, and 16 bases lay in between. The CDR3 DNA sequence: TGTGCCAGCAGCTTAGGCGAGAGACTTCTTGACTACGAGCAGTACTTC. Its protein is CASSLGERLLDYEQYF.

This clone was recorded only once. V is TRBV6-6 and J is TRBJ1-2; tentative D call: TRBD1 (5 bases). Germline CDR1 reads MNHNY; CDR2 reads SVGAGI (reference sequence). This CDR3 contains 10 residues. Trimming pared 4 bases from V and 12 bases from J, leaving 9 bases between. The CDR3 sequence: CASSSGFNTF. CDR3 coding DNA: TGTGCCAGCAGTTCAGGGTTCAACACCTTC.

The chain employs TRBV19 and TRBJ2-2, with D possibly matching TRBD1 (6 bases). Trimming pared 6 bases from V and 1 base from J, leaving 6 bases between. The CDR3 totals 13 residues. Germline-derived CDR1 and CDR2 are LNHDA and SQIVND (reference sequence). CDR3: CASRTGNTGELFF. Here the CDR3 DNA reads TGTGCCAGTAGGACAGGGAACACCGGGGAGCTGTTTTTT.

The chain carries TRBV4-2 and TRBJ2-3, with no clear D. With 1 base removed from V and 1 base from J, the gap between germline ends came to 6 bases. The CDR3 totals 14 residues. Germline assignment: CDR1 LGHNA and CDR2 YNFKEQ. The CDR3 protein is CASSQVRRTDTQYF. In DNA form, the CDR3 reads TGTGCCAGCAGCCAAGTGCGGCGCACAGATACGCAGTATTTT.

V usage is TRBV20-1 and J usage is TRBJ1-3, with D hard to call. This CDR3 spans 11 amino acids. Germline V lookup: CDR1 DFQATT, CDR2 SNEGSKA (reference sequence). V was shortened by 3 bases and J by 8 bases, with 8 bases between the two germline ends. The CDR3 coding sequence is TGCAGTGCTAGGTCTCTCTACACCATATATTTT. Its protein product is CSARSLYTIYF.

CDR3 nucleotide sequence: TGTGCCAGCAGGTTGGGGCGGGGTCCAGATACGCAGTATTTT. Residues: CASRLGRGPDTQYF. This chain uses TRBV2 with TRBJ2-3, with TRBD2 as a possible D gene (6 bases). The CDR3 length is 14 residues. V lost 6 bases and J lost 4, with 14 bases in between. Germline loops: CDR1 SNHLY, CDR2 FYNNEI.

In regard to this clone: A junction end diverges from the germline sequence, so it may reflect a read error. The chain employs TRBV9 and TRBJ1-2; D is perhaps TRBD1 (6 bases). The CDR3 runs 14 residues. Germline lookup yields CDR1 SGDLS and CDR2 YYNGEE. CDR3 DNA: TGTGCCAGCAACGTAGATCAGGGGTCATATGGCTACACCTTC. Amino acid sequence: CASNVDQGSYGYTF.

The sample holds one count of this clone. J is TRBJ2-5 and V is TRBV29-1, with TRBD2 identical over 7 bases. The junction had 2 bases not matched to a gene; V was cut back by 3 bases and J by 4 bases. This CDR3 has 12 amino acids. Per the germline V gene, CDR1 is SQVTM and CDR2 is ANQGSEA. The CDR3 region is CSVERGRETQYF. The CDR3 DNA follows: TGCAGCGTTGAGCGGGGGAGAGAGACCCAGTACTTC.

A single count supports this clone. The J gene is TRBJ2-2, the V gene TRBV6-6; the D gene is possibly TRBD1 (5 bases). The germline gives CDR1 MNHNY, CDR2 SVGAGI (reference sequence). The CDR3 has 13 residues. Trimming removed 10 bases from V and 0 bases from J, with 9 bases in between. CDR3 DNA sequence: TGTGCCACCGCGGACACGAACACCGGGGAGCTGTTTTTT. Encoded protein: CATADTNTGELFF.

CDR3 loop: CASSLDVTGPIYGYTF. The CDR3 nucleotides read TGTGCCAGCAGCTTAGACGTTACAGGCCCTATCTATGGCTACACCTTC. The rearrangement links TRBV7-8 to TRBJ1-2; a weak D match, TRBD1 (5 bases). CDR1 SGHVS and CDR2 FQNEAQ come from the germline V gene. With 1 base removed from V and 4 bases from J, the gap between germline ends came to 16 bases. This CDR3 is 16 amino acids long.

This CDR3 reads CASSWRPLQETQYF. CDR3 coding DNA: TGTGCCAGCAGTTGGAGGCCCCTTCAAGAGACCCAGTACTTC. The chain employs TRBV6-1 and TRBJ2-5; TRBD2 might be the D (5 bases). Germline loops: CDR1 MNHNS, CDR2 SASEGT. The CDR3 length is 14 residues. The germline V and J ends were trimmed by 5 bases and 2 bases, with 12 bases remaining between them.

The chain has TRBV5-1 and TRBJ2-5; 7 nucleotides align to TRBD2. The germline CDR1 and CDR2 sequences are SGHRS and YFSETQ. The CDR3 sequence is 16 residues long. With V trimmed by 1 base and J by 1 base, 7 bases remained unmatched. CDR3: CASSLWLSGGQETQYF. In DNA form, the CDR3 reads TGCGCCAGCAGCTTGTGGTTATCGGGGGGCCAAGAGACCCAGTACTTC.

The chain uses TRBV5-1 and TRBJ2-1; 10 nucleotides agree with TRBD2. The germline V gene has CDR1 SGHRS and CDR2 YFSETQ. This CDR3 spans 19 amino acids. V lost 2 bases to trimming and J lost 0 bases; unmatched junction nucleotides: 11. DNA of the CDR3: TGCGCCAGCAGCTTAAGGCCTAGCGGGGGTTCGAGCTCCTACAATGAGCAGTTCTTC. Its protein is CASSLRPSGGSSSYNEQFF. Together with reference TRBV5-1 and TRBJ2-1, the CDR3 gives the full variable domain: KAGVTQTPRYLIKTRGQQVTLSCSPISGHRSVSWYQQTPGQGLQFLFEYFSETQRNKGNFPGRFSGRQFSNSRSEMNVSTLELGDSALYLCASSLRPSGGSSSYNEQFFGPGTRLTVL.

This clone was observed a single time. CDR3 DNA sequence: TGTGCCAGCAGCTTGGAGGTACTAGCGGGGGGGCAGGATGAGCAGTTCTTC. Translated, it gives CASSLEVLAGGQDEQFF. The gene calls are TRBV5-6 and TRBJ2-1; 13 bases match TRBD2. The CDR3 loop spans 17 amino acids. Germline V gene data show CDR1 as SGHDT and CDR2 as YYEEEE. J lost 8 bases, V lost 0 bases, and 8 bases had no gene match.

This chain uses TRBV29-1 with TRBJ1-1; 7 bases are shared with TRBD1. The V gene's germline CDR1 is SQVTM and CDR2 ANQGSEA. V dropped 7 bases and J dropped 8; count of bases not matched to a gene: 13. The CDR3 extends over 13 amino acids. CDR3 sequence reads: CSAVGFKTGEAFF. CDR3 nucleotides: TGCAGCGCTGTAGGTTTTAAGACAGGGGAAGCTTTCTTT.

This clone was recorded once. The chain has TRBV7-3 and TRBJ2-1; 11 nucleotides agree with TRBD2. CDR3 length: 18 residues. Losses at the gene ends were 2 bases for V and 3 bases for J; bases not matched to a gene: 9. Germline V gene sequence: CDR1 SGHTA, CDR2 FQGTGA. CDR3 nucleotide sequence: TGTGCCAGCAGCTTAGGGACAATACTAGCGGGGGACTACAATGAGCAGTTCTTC. Encoded protein: CASSLGTILAGDYNEQFF.

V usage is TRBV10-3 and J usage is TRBJ2-3; 11 nucleotides line up with TRBD2. This CDR3 has 15 residues. In germline, CDR1 is ENHRY, CDR2 SYGVKD. V was clipped by 2 bases and J by 4 bases; unmatched bases: 2. The CDR3 bases are TGTGCCATCAGTGAGGGTAGCGGGGGGGCAGATACGCAGTATTTT. This gives the protein CAISEGSGGADTQYF.

This chain links TRBV5-8 with TRBJ2-7; D uncertain. Trimming took off 5 bases at V and 5 bases at J, with 5 bases between the two ends. The germline CDR1 and CDR2 sequences are SGHTS and YDEGEE. The CDR3 extends over 10 amino acids. The CDR3: CASRLHEQYF. The CDR3 DNA follows: TGTGCCAGCAGGCTCCACGAGCAGTACTTC.

The chain links TRBV6-5 to TRBJ1-4; D not certain. The ends were cut back, 10 bases at V and 8 bases at J, with 14 bases in the middle. CDR3 length: 12 amino acids. CDR1 and CDR2 from the germline V gene are MNHEY and SVGAGI. CDR3 sequence reads: CATSQSGEKLFF. The CDR3 DNA reads TGTGCCACGAGTCAATCTGGGGAAAAACTGTTTTTT.

This chain's CDR3 is CASSVVQGRSNQPQHF. The CDR3 DNA reads as TGTGCCAGCAGCGTAGTACAGGGGAGAAGCAATCAGCCCCAGCATTTT. The chain employs TRBV9 and TRBJ1-5; 7 positions match TRBD1. The ends lost 0 bases at V and 1 base at J; junction bases unmatched: 4. CDR1 is SGDLS, CDR2 YYNGEE, per germline. This CDR3 region has 16 residues.

This clone was recorded once. The rearrangement uses TRBV18 and TRBJ1-3; unclear D gene. The CDR3 has 15 residues. Looked up from germline, CDR1 is KGHSH and CDR2 is LQKENI. V was cut by 3 bases and J by 0 bases, with 9 bases left in between. The CDR3 DNA follows: TGTGCCAGCTCACCCCAATGGGACTCTGGAAACACCATATATTTT. This encodes CASSPQWDSGNTIYF. The complete variable domain, with remaining parts taken from reference TRBV18 and TRBJ1-3, reads NAGVMQNPRHLVRRRGQEARLRCSPMKGHSHVYWYRQLPEEGLKFMVYLQKENIIDESGMPKERFSAEFPKEGPSILRIQQVVRGDSAAYFCASSPQWDSGNTIYFGEGSWLTVV.

This chain uses TRBV11-2 with TRBJ2-3, with 12 positions matching TRBD2. The germline gives CDR1 SGHAT, CDR2 FQNNGV. Unmatched junction bases numbered 4, after V lost 5 bases and J lost 1 base. The CDR3 is 16 amino acids. The CDR3 sequence is CASSPRLAGGTDTQYF. CDR3 bases: TGTGCCAGCAGCCCGAGACTAGCGGGGGGCACAGATACGCAGTATTTT.

On this clone itself: Other nucleotide sequences from this sample produce the same CDR3. The chain carries TRBV5-1 and TRBJ2-2; possible D gene TRBD1, 6 bases. V shed 5 bases and J shed 0 bases, with 11 bases lying between them. CDR1 SGHRS and CDR2 YFSETQ come from the germline V gene. The length of the CDR3 is 15 residues. In nucleotides, the CDR3 is TGCGCCAGCAGAGCCGGACAGCCGAACACCGGGGAGCTGTTTTTT. Translated: CASRAGQPNTGELFF. The full variable domain, its missing parts supplied by reference TRBV5-1 and TRBJ2-2, is KAGVTQTPRYLIKTRGQQVTLSCSPISGHRSVSWYQQTPGQGLQFLFEYFSETQRNKGNFPGRFSGRQFSNSRSEMNVSTLELGDSALYLCASRAGQPNTGELFFGEGSRLTVL.

The chain recombines TRBV7-8 with TRBJ1-4; weak D call: TRBD1 (5 bases). The CDR3 runs to 14 residues. Between the trimmed V and J ends, which lost 6 bases and 5 bases, there was a span of 13 bases. Per the germline V gene, CDR1 is SGHVS and CDR2 is FQNEAQ. The CDR3 reads CASRAGTTNEKLFF. CDR3 bases: TGTGCCAGCAGAGCCGGGACCACCAATGAAAAACTGTTTTTT.

The rearrangement uses TRBV9 and TRBJ1-3; D is undetermined. CDR3 size: 16 residues. The germline V gene encodes CDR1 SGDLS and CDR2 YYNGEE. V lost 4 bases and J 4 bases, leaving 18 bases between the germline ends. The CDR3 coding sequence is TGTGCCAGCAGCATCACGGGCTCGGGGATAGGAAACACCATATATTTT. Translating it yields CASSITGSGIGNTIYF.

This clone was seen a single time. The rearrangement uses TRBV25-1 and TRBJ1-1, with D uncertain. The V and J ends lost 5 bases and 2 bases respectively, with 6 bases between them. From germline, CDR1 is MGHDK and CDR2 SYGVNS. This CDR3 has 12 amino acids. The CDR3 coding sequence is TGTGCCAGCAGTCTTGGCAACACTGAAGCTTTCTTT. It specifies CASSLGNTEAFF.

The CDR3 bases are TGTGCCAGCAGTTCCCCGGAGGAGGGGAACACTGAAGCTTTCTTT. Its protein is CASSSPEEGNTEAFF. This chain uses TRBV6-6 with TRBJ1-1; no clear D gene. Germline CDR1 reads MNHNY; CDR2 reads SVGAGI (reference sequence). This CDR3 region has 15 residues. V lost 4 bases and J lost 1, with 13 bases in between.